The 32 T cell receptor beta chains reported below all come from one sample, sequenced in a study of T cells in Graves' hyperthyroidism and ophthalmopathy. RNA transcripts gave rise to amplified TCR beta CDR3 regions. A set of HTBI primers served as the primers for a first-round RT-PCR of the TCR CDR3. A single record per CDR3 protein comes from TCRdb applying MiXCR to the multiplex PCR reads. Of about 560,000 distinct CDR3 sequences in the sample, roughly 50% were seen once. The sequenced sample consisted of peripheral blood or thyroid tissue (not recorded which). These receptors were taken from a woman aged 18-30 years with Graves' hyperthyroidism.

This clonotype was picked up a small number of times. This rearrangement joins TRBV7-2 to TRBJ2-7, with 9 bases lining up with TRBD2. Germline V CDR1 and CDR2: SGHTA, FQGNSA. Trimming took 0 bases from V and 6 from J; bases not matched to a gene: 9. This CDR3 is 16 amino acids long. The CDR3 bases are TGTGCCAGCAGCTTAGCCAGCGGGAGGCCTCCCGGCGAGCAGTACTTC. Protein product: CASSLASGRPPGEQYF.

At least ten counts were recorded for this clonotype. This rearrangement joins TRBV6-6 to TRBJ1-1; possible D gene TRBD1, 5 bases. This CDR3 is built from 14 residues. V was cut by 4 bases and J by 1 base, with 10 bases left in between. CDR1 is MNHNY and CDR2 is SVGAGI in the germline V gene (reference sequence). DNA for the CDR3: TGTGCCAGCAGTTTTCGGGGGAAGAACACTGAAGCTTTCTTT. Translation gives CASSFRGKNTEAFF.

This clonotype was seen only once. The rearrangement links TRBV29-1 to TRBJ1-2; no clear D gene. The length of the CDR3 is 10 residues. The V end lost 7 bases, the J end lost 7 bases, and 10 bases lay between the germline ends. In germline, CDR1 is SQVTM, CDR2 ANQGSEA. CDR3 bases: TGCAGCGCGGGCCTCGGTGGCTACACCTTC. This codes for CSAGLGGYTF. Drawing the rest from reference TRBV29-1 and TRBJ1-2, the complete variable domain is SAVISQKPSRDICQRGTSLTIQCQVDSQVTMMFWYRQQPGQSLTLIATANQGSEATYESGFVIDKFPISRPNLTFSTLTVSNMSPEDSSIYLCSAGLGGYTFGSGTRLTVV.

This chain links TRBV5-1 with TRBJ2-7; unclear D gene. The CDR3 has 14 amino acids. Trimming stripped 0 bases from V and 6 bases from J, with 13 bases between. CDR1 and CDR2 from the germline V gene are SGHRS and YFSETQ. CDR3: CASSLEGDVSEQYF. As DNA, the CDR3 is TGCGCCAGCAGCTTGGAGGGCGATGTATCCGAGCAGTACTTC.

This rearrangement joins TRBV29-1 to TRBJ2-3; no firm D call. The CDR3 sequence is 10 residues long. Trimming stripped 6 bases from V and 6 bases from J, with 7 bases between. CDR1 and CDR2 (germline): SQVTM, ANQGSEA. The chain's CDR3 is CSVRRDTQYF. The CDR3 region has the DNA TGCAGCGTCCGACGGGATACGCAGTATTTT.

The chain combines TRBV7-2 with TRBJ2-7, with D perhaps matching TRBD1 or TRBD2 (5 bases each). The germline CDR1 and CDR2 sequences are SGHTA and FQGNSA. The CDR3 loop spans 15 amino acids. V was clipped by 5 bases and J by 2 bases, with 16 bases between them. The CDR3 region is CASSQAGTVTYEQYF. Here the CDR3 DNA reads TGTGCCAGCAGCCAAGCCGGGACCGTAACCTACGAGCAGTACTTC.

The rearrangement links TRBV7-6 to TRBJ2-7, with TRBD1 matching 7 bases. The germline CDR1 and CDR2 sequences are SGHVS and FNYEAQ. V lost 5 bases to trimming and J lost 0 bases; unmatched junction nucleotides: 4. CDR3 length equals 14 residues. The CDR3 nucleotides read TGTGCCAGCAGCAACCGGGACAGCTCCTACGAGCAGTACTTC. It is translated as CASSNRDSSYEQYF.

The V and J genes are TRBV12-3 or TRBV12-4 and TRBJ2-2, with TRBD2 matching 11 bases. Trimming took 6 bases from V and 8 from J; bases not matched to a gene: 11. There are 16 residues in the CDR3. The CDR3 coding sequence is TGTGCCAGCAGGAGCGGGACTAGCGGAATAGCTGGGGAGCTGTTTTTT. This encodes CASRSGTSGIAGELFF.

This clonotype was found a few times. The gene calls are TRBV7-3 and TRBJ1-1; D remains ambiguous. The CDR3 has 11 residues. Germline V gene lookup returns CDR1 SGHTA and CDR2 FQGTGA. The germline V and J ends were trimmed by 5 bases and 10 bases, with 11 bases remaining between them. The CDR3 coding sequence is TGTGCCAGCAGCAAGTCCGGGTCAGCTTTCTTT. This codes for CASSKSGSAFF.

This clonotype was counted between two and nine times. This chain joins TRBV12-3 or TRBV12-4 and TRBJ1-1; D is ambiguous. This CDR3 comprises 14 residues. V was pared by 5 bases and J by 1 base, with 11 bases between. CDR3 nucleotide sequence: TGTGCCAGCAGTCACCGAGGACGGAACACTGAAGCTTTCTTT. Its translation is CASSHRGRNTEAFF.

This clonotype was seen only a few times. This CDR3 reads CASSSPNLHEKLFF. The CDR3 DNA reads as TGTGCCAGCAGCTCCCCGAACCTTCATGAAAAACTGTTTTTT. The chain carries TRBV7-6 and TRBJ1-4; D remains unclear. V was clipped by 4 bases and J by 6 bases, with 12 bases between them. The CDR3 consists of 14 residues. Germline V gene data show CDR1 as SGHVS and CDR2 as FNYEAQ.

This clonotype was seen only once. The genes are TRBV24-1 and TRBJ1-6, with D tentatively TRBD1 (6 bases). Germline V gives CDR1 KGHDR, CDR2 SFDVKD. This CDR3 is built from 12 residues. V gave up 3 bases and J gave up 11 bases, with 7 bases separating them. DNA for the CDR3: TGTGCCACCAGTGATCCAGGGGCACCCCTCCACTTT. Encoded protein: CATSDPGAPLHF.

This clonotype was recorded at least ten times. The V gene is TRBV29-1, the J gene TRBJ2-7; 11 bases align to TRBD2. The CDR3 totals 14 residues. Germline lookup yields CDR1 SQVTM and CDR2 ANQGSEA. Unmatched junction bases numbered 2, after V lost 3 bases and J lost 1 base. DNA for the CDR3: TGCAGCGTTGAGACTAGCGGGAAATCCTACGAGCAGTACTTC. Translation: CSVETSGKSYEQYF.

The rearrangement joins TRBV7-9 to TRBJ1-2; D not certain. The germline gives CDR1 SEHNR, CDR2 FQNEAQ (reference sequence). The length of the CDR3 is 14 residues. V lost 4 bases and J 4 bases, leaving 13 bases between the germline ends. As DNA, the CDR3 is TGTGCCAGCAGCTCGGACTTTTTTGTCTATGGCTACACCTTC. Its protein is CASSSDFFVYGYTF.

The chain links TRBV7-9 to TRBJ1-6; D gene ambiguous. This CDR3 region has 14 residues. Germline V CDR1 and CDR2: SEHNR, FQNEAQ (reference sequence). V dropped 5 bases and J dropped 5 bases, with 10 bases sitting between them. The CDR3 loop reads CASSPLRDNSPLHF. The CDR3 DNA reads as TGTGCCAGCAGCCCTCTGAGGGATAATTCACCCCTCCACTTT.

The CDR3 spells CASSTTTGGTTEAFF. CDR3 sequence (DNA): TGTGCCAGTAGTACGACGACAGGGGGAACGACTGAAGCTTTCTTT. The rearrangement uses TRBV19 and TRBJ1-1; 9 bases align to TRBD1. J was trimmed by 5 bases and V by 4 bases; bases with no gene match: 8. The CDR3 runs 15 residues. The germline CDR1 and CDR2 sequences are LNHDA and SQIVND (reference sequence).

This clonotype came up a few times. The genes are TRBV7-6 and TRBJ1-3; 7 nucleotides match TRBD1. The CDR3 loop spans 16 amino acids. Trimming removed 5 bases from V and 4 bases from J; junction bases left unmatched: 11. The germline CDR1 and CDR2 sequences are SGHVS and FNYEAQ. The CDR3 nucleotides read TGTGCCAGCAGCCCCCGACCGACAGGGTTGGGAAACACCATATATTTT. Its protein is CASSPRPTGLGNTIYF.

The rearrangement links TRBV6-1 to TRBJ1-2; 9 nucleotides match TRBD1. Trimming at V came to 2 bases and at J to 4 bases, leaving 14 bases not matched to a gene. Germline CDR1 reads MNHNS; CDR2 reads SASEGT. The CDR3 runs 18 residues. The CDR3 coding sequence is TGTGCCAGCAGTGAACTACCCCCACAGGGGGCGTTTGGCTATGGCTACACCTTC. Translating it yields CASSELPPQGAFGYGYTF.

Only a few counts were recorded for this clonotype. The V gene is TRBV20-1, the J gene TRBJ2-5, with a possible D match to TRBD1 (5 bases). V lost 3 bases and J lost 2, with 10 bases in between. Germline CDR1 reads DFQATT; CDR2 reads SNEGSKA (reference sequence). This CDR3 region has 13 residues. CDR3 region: CSASPAGQETQYF. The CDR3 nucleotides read TGCAGTGCTAGCCCGGCAGGGCAAGAGACCCAGTACTTC.

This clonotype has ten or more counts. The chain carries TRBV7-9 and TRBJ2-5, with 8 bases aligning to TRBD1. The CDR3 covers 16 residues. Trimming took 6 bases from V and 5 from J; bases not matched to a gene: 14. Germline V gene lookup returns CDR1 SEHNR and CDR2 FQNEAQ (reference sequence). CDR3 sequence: CASRTRVQGATETQYF. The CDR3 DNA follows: TGTGCCAGCAGGACCAGGGTGCAGGGGGCTACGGAGACCCAGTACTTC.

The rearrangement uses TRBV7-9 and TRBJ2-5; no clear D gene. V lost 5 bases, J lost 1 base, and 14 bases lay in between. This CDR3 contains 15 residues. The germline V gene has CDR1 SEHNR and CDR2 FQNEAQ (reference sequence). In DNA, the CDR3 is TGTGCCAGCAGCGGATTAGCAGCACTCCAAGAGACCCAGTACTTC. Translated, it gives CASSGLAALQETQYF. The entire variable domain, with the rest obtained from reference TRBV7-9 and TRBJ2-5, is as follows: DTGVSQNPRHKITKRGQNVTFRCDPISEHNRLYWYRQTLGQGPEFLTYFQNEAQLEKSRLLSDRFSAERPKGSFSTLEIQRTEQGDSAMYLCASSGLAALQETQYFGPGTRLLVL.

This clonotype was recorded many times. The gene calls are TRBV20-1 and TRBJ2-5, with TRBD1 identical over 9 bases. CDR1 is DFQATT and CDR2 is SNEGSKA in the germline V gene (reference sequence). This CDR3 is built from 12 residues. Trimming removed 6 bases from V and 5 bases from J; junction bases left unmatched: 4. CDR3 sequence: CSAPTGGETQYF. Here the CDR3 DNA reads TGCAGTGCACCGACAGGGGGGGAGACCCAGTACTTC.

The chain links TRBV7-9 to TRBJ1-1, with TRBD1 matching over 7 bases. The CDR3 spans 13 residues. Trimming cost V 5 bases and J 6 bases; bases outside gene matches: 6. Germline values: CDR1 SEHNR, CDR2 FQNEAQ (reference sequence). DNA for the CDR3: TGTGCCAGCAGCCCGACAGGGTTCTCTGAAGCTTTCTTT. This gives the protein CASSPTGFSEAFF.

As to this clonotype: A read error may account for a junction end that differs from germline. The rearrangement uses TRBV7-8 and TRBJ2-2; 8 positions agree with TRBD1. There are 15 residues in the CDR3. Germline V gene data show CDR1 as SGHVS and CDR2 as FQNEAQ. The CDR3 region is CASSYGQGNTGELFF. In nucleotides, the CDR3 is TGCGCCAGCAGCTACGGACAGGGGAACACCGGGGAGCTGTTTTTT.

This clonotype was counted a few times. CDR3 DNA: TGCAGTGCTAGAGGGACTAGGAAGAACACCGGGGAGCTGTTTTTT. Its translation is CSARGTRKNTGELFF. The chain employs TRBV20-1 and TRBJ2-2; 7 nucleotides line up with TRBD2. V was clipped by 1 base and J by 1 base; unmatched bases: 3. The CDR3 runs 15 residues. From germline, CDR1 is DFQATT and CDR2 SNEGSKA (reference sequence).

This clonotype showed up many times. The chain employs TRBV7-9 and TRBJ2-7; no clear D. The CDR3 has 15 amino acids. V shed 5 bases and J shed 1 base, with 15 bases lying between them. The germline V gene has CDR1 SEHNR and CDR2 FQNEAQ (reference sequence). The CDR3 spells CASSGKDGASYEQYF. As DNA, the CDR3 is TGTGCCAGCAGCGGCAAGGACGGAGCGTCCTACGAGCAGTACTTC.

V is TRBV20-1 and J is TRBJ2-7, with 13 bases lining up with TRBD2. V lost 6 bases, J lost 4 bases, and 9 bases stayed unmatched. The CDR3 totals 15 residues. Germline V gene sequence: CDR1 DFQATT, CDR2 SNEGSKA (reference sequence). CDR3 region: CSATGTSGIEYEQYF. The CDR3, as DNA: TGCAGTGCAACCGGGACTAGCGGGATTGAATACGAGCAGTACTTC.

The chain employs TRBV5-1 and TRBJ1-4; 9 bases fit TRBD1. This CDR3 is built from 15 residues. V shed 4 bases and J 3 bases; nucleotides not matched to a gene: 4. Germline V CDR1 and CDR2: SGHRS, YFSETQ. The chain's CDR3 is CASSRGQGSNEKLFF. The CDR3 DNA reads TGCGCCAGCAGCCGGGGACAGGGCTCTAATGAAAAACTGTTTTTT.

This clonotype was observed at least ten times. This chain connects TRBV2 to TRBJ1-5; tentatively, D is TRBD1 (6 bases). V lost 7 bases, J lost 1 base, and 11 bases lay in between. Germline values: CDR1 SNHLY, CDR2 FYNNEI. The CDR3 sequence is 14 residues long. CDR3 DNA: TGTGCCAGCACGGGGACAACGAGCAATCAGCCCCAGCATTTT. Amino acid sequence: CASTGTTSNQPQHF.

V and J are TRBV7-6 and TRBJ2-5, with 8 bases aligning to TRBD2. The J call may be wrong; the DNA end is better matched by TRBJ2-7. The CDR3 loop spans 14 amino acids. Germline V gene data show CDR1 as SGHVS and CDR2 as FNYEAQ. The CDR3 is CASSLMAGGDEQYF. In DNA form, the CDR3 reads TGTGCCAGCAGCTTAATGGCCGGGGGGGACGAGCAGTACTTC.

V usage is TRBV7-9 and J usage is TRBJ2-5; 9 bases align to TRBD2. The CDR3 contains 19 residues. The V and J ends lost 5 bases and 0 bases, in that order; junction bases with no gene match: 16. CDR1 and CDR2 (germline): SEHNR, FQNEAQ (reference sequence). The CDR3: CASSPPAGGWVSHQETQYF. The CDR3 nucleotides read TGTGCCAGCAGCCCCCCTGCGGGAGGGTGGGTATCGCACCAAGAGACCCAGTACTTC.

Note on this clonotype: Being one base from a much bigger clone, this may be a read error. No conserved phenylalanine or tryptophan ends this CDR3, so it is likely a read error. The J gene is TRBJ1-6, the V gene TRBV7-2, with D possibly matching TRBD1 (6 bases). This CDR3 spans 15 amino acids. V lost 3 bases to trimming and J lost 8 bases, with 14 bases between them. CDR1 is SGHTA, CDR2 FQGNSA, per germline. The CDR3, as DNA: TGTGCCAGCAGCTTGGCTCCGGGGGCTGATTCACCCCTCCACCTT. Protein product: CASSLAPGADSPLHL.